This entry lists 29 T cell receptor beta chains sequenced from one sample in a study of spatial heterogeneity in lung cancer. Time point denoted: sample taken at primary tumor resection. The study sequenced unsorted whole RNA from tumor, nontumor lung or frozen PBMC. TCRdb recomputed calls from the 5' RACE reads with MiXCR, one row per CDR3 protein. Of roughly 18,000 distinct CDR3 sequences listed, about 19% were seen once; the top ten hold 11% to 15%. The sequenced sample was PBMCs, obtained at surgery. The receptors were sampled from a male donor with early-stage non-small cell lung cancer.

CDR3 sequence: CASSPRGPDTQYF. The CDR3 nucleotides are TGTGCCAGCAGCCCCCGGGGGCCGGATACGCAGTATTTT. The chain recombines TRBV7-6 with TRBJ2-3; D tentatively reads TRBD1 or TRBD2 (6 bases each). In germline, CDR1 is SGHVS, CDR2 FNYEAQ. With 5 bases removed from V and 6 bases from J, the gap between germline ends came to 12 bases. The CDR3 totals 13 residues.

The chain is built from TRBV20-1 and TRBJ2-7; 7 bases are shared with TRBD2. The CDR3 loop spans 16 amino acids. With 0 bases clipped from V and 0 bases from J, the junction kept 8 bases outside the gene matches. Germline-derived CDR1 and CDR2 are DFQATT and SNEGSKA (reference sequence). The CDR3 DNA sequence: TGCAGTGCTAGAGATCTTCGCGGGGGAACCTCCTACGAGCAGTACTTC. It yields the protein CSARDLRGGTSYEQYF.

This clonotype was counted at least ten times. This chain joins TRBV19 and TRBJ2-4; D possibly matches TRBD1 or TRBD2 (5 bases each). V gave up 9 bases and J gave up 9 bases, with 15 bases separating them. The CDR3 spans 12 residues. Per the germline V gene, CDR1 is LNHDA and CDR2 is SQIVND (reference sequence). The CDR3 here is CASEEGGGIQYF. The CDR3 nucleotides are TGTGCCAGCGAAGAGGGTGGGGGCATTCAGTACTTC.

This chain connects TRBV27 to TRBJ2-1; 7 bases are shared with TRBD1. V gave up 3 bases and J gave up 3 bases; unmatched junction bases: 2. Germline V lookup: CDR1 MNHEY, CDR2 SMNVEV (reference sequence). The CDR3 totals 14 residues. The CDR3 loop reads CASSFGDSYNEQFF. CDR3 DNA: TGTGCCAGCAGTTTTGGGGACAGCTACAATGAGCAGTTCTTC.

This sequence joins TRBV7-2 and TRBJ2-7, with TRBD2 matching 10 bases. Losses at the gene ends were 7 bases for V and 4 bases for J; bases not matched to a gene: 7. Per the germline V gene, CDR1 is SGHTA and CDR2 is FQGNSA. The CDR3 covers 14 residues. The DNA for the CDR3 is TGTGCCAGCACCGAGACTAGCGGGTTTTACGAGCAGTACTTC. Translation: CASTETSGFYEQYF.

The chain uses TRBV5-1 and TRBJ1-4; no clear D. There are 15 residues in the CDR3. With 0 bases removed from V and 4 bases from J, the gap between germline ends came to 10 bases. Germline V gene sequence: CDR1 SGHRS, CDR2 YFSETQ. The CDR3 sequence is CASSLAAEINEKLFF. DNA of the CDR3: TGCGCCAGCAGCTTGGCCGCGGAGATTAATGAAAAACTGTTTTTT. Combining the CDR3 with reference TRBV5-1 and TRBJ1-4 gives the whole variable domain KAGVTQTPRYLIKTRGQQVTLSCSPISGHRSVSWYQQTPGQGLQFLFEYFSETQRNKGNFPGRFSGRQFSNSRSEMNVSTLELGDSALYLCASSLAAEINEKLFFGSGTQLSVL.

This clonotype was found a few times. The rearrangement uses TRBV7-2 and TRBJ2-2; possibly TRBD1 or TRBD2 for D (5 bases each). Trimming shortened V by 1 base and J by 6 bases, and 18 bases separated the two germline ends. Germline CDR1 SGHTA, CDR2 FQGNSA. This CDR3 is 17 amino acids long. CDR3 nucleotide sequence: TGTGCCAGCAGCTTAGTGGGGACCCGATGGGGTGCCGGGGAGCTGTTTTTT. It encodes CASSLVGTRWGAGELFF. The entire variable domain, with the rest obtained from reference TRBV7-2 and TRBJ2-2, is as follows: GAGVSQSPSNKVTEKGKDVELRCDPISGHTALYWYRQSLGQGLEFLIYFQGNSAPDKSGLPSDRFSAERTGGSVSTLTIQRTQQEDSAVYLCASSLVGTRWGAGELFFGEGSRLTVL.

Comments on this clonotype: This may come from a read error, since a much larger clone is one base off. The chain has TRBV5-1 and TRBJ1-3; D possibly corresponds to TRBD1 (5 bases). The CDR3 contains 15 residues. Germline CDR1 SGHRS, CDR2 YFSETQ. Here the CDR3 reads CASSFQGVSGNSIYF. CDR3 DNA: TGCGCCAGCAGCTTCCAGGGAGTCTCTGGAAACTCCATATATTTT.

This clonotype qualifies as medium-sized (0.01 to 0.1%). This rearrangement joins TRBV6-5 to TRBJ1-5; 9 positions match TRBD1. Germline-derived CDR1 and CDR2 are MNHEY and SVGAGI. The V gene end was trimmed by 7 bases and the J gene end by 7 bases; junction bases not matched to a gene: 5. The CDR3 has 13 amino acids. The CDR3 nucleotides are TGTGCCAGCAAACAGGGGGCCAGGCAGCCCCAGCATTTT. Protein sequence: CASKQGARQPQHF.

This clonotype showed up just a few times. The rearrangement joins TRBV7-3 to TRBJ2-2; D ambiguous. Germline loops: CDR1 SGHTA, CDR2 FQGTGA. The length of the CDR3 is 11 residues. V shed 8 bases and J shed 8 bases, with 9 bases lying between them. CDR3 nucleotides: TGTGCCAGCGCATCTCTGGGGGAGCTGTTTTTT. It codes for CASASLGELFF.

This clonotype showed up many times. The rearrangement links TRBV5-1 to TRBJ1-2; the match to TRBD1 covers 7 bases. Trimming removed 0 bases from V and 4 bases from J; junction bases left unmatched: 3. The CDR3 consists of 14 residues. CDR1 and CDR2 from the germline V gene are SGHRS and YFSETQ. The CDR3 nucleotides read TGCGCCAGCAGCTTGGGCACAGGGGCCTATGGCTACACCTTC. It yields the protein CASSLGTGAYGYTF.

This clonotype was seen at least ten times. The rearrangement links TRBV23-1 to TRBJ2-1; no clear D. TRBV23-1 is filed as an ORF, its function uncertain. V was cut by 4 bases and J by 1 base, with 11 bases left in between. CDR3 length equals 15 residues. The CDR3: CASSRQVESYNEQFF. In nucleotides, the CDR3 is TGCGCCAGCAGTCGGCAGGTAGAGTCCTACAATGAGCAGTTCTTC.

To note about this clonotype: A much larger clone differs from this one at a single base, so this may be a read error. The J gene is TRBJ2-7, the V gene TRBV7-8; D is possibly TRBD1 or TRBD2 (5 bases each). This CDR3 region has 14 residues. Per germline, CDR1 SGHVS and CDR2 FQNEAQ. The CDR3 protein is CPSSSGVRGVEQYF. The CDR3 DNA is TGTCCCAGCAGCTCCGGAGTCAGAGGGGTCGAGCAGTACTTC.

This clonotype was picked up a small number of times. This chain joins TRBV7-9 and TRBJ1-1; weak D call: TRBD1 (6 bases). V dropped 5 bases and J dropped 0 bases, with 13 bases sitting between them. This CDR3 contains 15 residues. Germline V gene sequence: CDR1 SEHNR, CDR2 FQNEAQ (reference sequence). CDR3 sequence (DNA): TGTGCCAGCAGCATTATCACAGGGCTGAACACTGAAGCTTTCTTT. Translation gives CASSIITGLNTEAFF.

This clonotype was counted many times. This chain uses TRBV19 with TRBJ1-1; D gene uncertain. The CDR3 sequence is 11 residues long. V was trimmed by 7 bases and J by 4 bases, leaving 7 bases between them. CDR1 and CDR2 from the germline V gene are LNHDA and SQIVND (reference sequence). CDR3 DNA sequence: TGTGCCAGTATAGGGAGCACTGAAGCTTTCTTT. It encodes CASIGSTEAFF. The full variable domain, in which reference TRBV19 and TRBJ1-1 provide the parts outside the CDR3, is DGGITQSPKYLFRKEGQNVTLSCEQNLNHDAMYWYRQDPGQGLRLIYYSQIVNDFQKGDIAEGYSVSREKKESFPLTVTSAQKNPTAFYLCASIGSTEAFFGQGTRLTVV.

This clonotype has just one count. The CDR3 spells CATSLLRGAYEQYF. DNA for the CDR3: TGTGCCACCTCTTTATTGCGGGGGGCCTACGAGCAGTACTTC. The chain couples TRBV19 to TRBJ2-7; 8 nucleotides match TRBD2. After removal of 10 bases from V and 2 bases from J, the junction contained 10 bases not matched to a gene. This CDR3 is 14 amino acids long. Looked up from germline, CDR1 is LNHDA and CDR2 is SQIVND (reference sequence).

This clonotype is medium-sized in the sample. In nucleotides, the CDR3 is TGCAGCGTTGGGGAGGCCTCCCCCTACGAGCAGTACTTC. Protein product: CSVGEASPYEQYF. The chain uses TRBV29-1 and TRBJ2-7, with D tentatively TRBD2 (6 bases). The V end lost 4 bases, the J end lost 2 bases, and 12 bases lay between the germline ends. Germline CDR1 is SQVTM and CDR2 is ANQGSEA. CDR3 length equals 13 residues.

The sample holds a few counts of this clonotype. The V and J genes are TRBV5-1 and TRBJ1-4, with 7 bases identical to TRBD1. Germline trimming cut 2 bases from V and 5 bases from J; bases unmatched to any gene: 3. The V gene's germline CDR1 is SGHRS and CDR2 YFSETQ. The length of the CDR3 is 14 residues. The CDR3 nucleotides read TGCGCCAGCAGCTTCTCGACAGGGAATGAAAAACTGTTTTTT. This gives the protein CASSFSTGNEKLFF.

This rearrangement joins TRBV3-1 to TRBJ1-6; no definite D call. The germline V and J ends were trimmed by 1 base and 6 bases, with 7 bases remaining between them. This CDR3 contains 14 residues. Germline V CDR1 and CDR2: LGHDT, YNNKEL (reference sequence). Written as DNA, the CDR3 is TGTGCCAGCAGCCAAGTAACGGTTAATTCACCCCTCCACTTT. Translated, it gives CASSQVTVNSPLHF. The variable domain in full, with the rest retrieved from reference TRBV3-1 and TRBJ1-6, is DTAVSQTPKYLVTQMGNDKSIKCEQNLGHDTMYWYKQDSKKFLKIMFSYNNKELIINETVPNRFSPKSPDKAHLNLHINSLELGDSAVYFCASSQVTVNSPLHFGNGTRLTVT.

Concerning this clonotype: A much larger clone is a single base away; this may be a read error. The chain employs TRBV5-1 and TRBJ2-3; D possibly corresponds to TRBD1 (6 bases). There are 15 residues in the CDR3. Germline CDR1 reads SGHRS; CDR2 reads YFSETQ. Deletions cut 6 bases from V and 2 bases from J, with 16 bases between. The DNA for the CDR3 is TGCGCCAGCAACCCACGGGACAAAAACACAGATACGCAGTATTTT. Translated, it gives CASNPRDKNTDTQYF.

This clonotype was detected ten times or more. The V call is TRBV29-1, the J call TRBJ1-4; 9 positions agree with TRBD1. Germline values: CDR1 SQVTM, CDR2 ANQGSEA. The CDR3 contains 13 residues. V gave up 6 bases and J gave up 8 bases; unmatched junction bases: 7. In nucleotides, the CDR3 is TGCAGCGTGGAGGACAGGGGATGGGAAAAACTGTTTTTT. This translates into CSVEDRGWEKLFF. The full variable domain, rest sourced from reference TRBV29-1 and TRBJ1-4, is SAVISQKPSRDICQRGTSLTIQCQVDSQVTMMFWYRQQPGQSLTLIATANQGSEATYESGFVIDKFPISRPNLTFSTLTVSNMSPEDSSIYLCSVEDRGWEKLFFGSGTQLSVL.

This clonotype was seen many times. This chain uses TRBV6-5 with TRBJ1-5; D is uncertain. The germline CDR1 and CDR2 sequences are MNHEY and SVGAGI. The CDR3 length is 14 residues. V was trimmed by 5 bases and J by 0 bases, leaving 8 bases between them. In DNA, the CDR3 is TGTGCCAGCAGTCTTCGGGATAGCAATCAGCCCCAGCATTTT. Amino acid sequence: CASSLRDSNQPQHF.

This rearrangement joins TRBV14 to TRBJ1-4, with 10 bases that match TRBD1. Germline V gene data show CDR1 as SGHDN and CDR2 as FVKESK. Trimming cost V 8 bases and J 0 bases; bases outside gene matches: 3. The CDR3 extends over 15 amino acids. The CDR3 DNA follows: TGTGCCAGCGGGACAGGGGTTTCAACTAATGAAAAACTGTTTTTT. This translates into CASGTGVSTNEKLFF.

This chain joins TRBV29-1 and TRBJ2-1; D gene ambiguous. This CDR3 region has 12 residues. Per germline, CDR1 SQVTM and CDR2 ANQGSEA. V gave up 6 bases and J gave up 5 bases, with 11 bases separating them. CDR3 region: CSVVGPNNEQFF. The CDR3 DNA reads TGCAGCGTCGTCGGGCCTAACAATGAGCAGTTCTTC.

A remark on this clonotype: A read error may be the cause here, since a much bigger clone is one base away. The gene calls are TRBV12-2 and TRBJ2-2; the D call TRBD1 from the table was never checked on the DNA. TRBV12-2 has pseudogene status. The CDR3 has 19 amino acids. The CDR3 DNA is TGTGCAAGTCGCTTAGCCCGCCCGTCCGGGGCAAAAAACACCGGGGAGCTGTTTTTT. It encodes CASRLARPSGAKNTGELFF.

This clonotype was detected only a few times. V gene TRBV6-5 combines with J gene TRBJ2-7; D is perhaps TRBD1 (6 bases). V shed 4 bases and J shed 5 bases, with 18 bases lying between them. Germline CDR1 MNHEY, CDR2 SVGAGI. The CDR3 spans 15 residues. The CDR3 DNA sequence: TGTGCCAGCAGTTTACAGGGCCTTCCTGTCCACGAGCAGTACTTC. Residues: CASSLQGLPVHEQYF.

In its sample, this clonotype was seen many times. The CDR3 bases are TGTGCCAGCTCAACCCTCCTATACGAGCAGTACTTC. This encodes CASSTLLYEQYF. The gene calls are TRBV6-1 and TRBJ2-7; D is unclear. The CDR3 has 12 residues. CDR1 is MNHNS and CDR2 is SASEGT in the germline V gene. V lost 8 bases, J lost 4 bases, and 12 bases lay in between.

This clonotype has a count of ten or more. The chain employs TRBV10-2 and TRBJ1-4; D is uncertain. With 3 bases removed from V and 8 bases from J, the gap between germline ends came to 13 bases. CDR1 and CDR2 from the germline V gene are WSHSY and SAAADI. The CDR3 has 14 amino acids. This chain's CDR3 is CASSDRPSQEKLFF. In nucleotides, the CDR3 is TGCGCCAGCAGTGACCGCCCAAGCCAAGAAAAACTGTTTTTT.

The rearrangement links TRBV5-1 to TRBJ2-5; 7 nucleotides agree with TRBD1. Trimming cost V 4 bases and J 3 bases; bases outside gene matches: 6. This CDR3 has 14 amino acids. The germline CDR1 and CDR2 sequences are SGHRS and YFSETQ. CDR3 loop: CASSQGTDKETQYF. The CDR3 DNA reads TGCGCCAGCAGCCAAGGGACAGACAAAGAGACCCAGTACTTC.